This TCR beta chain is drawn from a study of T cell repertoires in cytomegalovirus infection (dated by TCRdb to about 2019). Regarding the research as a whole: Because public TCR beta signatures pointed to carriage of CMV infection together with the matching HLA type, the HLA type of each donor mattered for the analysis.

From the cysteine through the phenylalanine, the CDR3 covers 15 amino acids. This entry keeps only the CDR3 DNA: 45 bases, framed from base 1. V and J lose 9 bases and 2 bases, and a span of 16 bases separates them. CDR1 and CDR2 were assigned from the germline V gene as MRHNA and SNTAGT. To note about this clonotype: Its antigen remains unidentified. The sample holds no much larger clone one base away, and base qualities are not on file.

The run used an Illumina HiSeq 1500. TCRdb handled the public reads itself, with Q25 trimming in fastp and clone calling in MiXCR, and kept productive beta chains. Each entry is one CDR3 protein sequence, shown with its most common DNA and genes. A total of 90,000 to 120,000 distinct CDR3 sequences appear in this sample, around 22% of them only once. The ten largest clones represent roughly two fifths of the sample. Broad study findings and their caveats: Cumulative frequency of public TCR beta family members discriminated carriers of CMV infection plus the relevant HLA type in this cohort and an independent roughly 330-donor cohort. The ex vivo response was dominated by HLA-C-restricted CMV-specific TCR beta clonotypes, and the single most frequent clonotype in two of eight donors was supplied by these HLA-C-restricted clonotypes.

This chain is built from TRBV6-4 and TRBJ1-4, with no confidently assigned D gene. This TCR derives from a human donor in good health (CMV status not recorded). Some clones in this sample may be carry-over from other donors' samples. Specimen: CD8+ T cells from PBMCs. CDR3 sequence: CARIKPQRTNEKLFF. At the DNA level, the sequence is TGTGCCAGGATTAAACCCCAACGGACTAATGAAAAACTGTTTTTT.